Reported below is one T cell receptor (beta chain). The antigen it binds to is not known. No much larger clonotype is one base removed from it; base qualities were not supplied. The immunoSEQ Assay was used to sequence TCR beta CDR3 regions from DNA. From the authors' description of their analysis: To compute T cell density, TCR beta template counts were normalized to usable DNA, which was estimated by amplifying housekeeping genes. Richness was estimated using the preseqR package, with extrapolation to 400,000 templates for PBMC samples and to 120,000 templates for tissue samples. Clonality was defined as one minus Pielou's evenness. Tissue-enriched TCRs were identified by differential abundance testing using productive amino-acid clonotypes, minimum total count 5 and alpha 0.1. Repertoire overlap between compartments was quantified with the Jaccard Index and Morisita Overlap Index. TCR beta CDR3s were clustered by GLIPH together with public tetramer-defined viral CDR3s, and at least three viral sequences plus V-gene enrichment were required for viral motifs. What TCRdb holds here is the immuneACCESS table cut down to in-frame rearrangements. Part of the clones is not present; checked against another copy, under half of the missing clones reflect an unresolved V gene, and the others are unexplained. The V and J calls and clone size are taken from that table; D and trimming were inferred from the DNA. The sample table shows 65,000 to 90,000 clones, and less than 85% are seen once. The ten largest clones take up approximately 21% of the sample.

At diagnosis, tumor, uninvolved tumor-adjacent lung and peripheral blood were collected and then preserved as a mix of FFPE and fresh-frozen material. For TCR repertoire profiling, blood samples were analyzed in the form of peripheral blood mononuclear cells. This sample was taken from a study of T cells in localized non-small cell lung cancer (TCRdb year 2020). Looking at the study overall: T cell repertoires of 236 early-stage NSCLC patients were analyzed, with tumors being compared against uninvolved tumor-adjacent lungs. The cohort comprised a few hundred treatment-naïve NSCLC patients with resected, localized lung tumors. Of the NSCLC patients, 129 were male and about a hundred were female, and the mean age was about 69 years.

The paper's findings and limits, for the study overall: Since the design was exploratory, TCR variables were selected using unadjusted p-values with no false-discovery rate correction. Because multi-region tumor sequencing was not done, intratumor heterogeneity could not be ruled out. A median of roughly 60 of the top 100 tumor clones were detected in paired uninvolved adjacent lung, and 28 of these tumor clones were also found among the top 100 clones of the paired uninvolved adjacent lung. Uninvolved tumor-adjacent lung showed the highest T cell clonality, higher than tumor, which suggests more focused antigenic responses in the uninvolved tumor-adjacent lung. Higher blood T cell density associated with longer overall survival, while higher adjacent-lung clonality associated with shorter survival.

This sequence originates from a man aged 35 to 69 with stage II squamous cell lung carcinoma. The sample was PBMCs, taken before any cancer treatment.

The DNA sequence reads TGCGCCAGCAGCTTGTTAGAGAACACTGAAGCTTTCTTT. The translation is CASSLLENTEAFF. The chain was built from TRBV5-1 and TRBJ1-1; no D gene is confidently identified. Between the V and J ends, shortened by 1 base and 1 base respectively, the junction contains 5 bases. The germline V gene specifies SGHRS as CDR1 and YFSETQ as CDR2. From its cysteine to its phenylalanine, the CDR3 spans 13 amino acids. Only CDR3 DNA is held: 39 bases, read in frame from base 1.